Below, one T cell receptor beta chain is given with its context. Antigen specificity is unknown. These data are taken from a study of T cell responses to AZD1222 COVID-19 vaccine. Looking at the study overall: Pooling was applied to second doses at about 4 or about 12 weeks. Findings and limits, study-wide: Reportedly, close to half of spike-specific TCRs are directed against unmutated variant regions. Donors in the cohort were predominantly white British and more often female, and clonal diversity was possibly underestimated.

Germline V gene lookup returns CDR1 ENHRY and CDR2 SYGVKD. The CDR3 covers 14 residues. V dropped 6 bases and J dropped 1 base, with 12 bases sitting between them. The table came from immunoSEQ multiplex PCR; TCRdb's copy has only in-frame clones and leaves some out. Of roughly 100,000 clones listed, approximately 87% are singletons. The sequence derives from an adult in good health. Sequencing was performed on peripheral blood, taken on day 0 of AZD1222 vaccination. The chain carries TRBV10-3 and TRBJ1-1; D gene uncertain. The CDR3 loop reads CAISGRGTNTEAFF. The DNA for the CDR3 is TGTGCCATCAGCGGACGGGGAACGAACACTGAAGCTTTCTTT.